This T cell receptor (beta chain) was captured by sequencing in a study of shared clonotypes between healthy human individuals. Notes on the study in general: The generation probabilities recorded for non-shared clonotypes fell below those of clonotypes shared by all four donors.

The CDR3 extends over 15 amino acids. The germline gives CDR1 LNHDA, CDR2 SQIVND (reference sequence). Between the trimmed V and J ends, which lost 3 bases and 4 bases, there was a span of 14 bases. Deep-level assay runs were performed. Libraries were prepared by immunoSEQ multiplex PCR; TCRdb keeps only in-frame clonotypes and omits some of them. The table has roughly 1,100,000 clones, about 74% seen once; the top ten hold about 1.5%. Concerning this clone itself: Its specificity is unknown.

V and J are TRBV19 and TRBJ2-3, with TRBD1 as a possible D gene (6 bases). Source material: memory CD4+ T cells sorted from blood. As for subset: CD45RA-negative fraction. This receptor was obtained from a man aged 18-30 years in good health. CDR3 sequence: CASSIVQGGADTQYF. In DNA, the CDR3 is TGTGCCAGTAGTATTGTACAGGGTGGCGCAGATACGCAGTATTTT.